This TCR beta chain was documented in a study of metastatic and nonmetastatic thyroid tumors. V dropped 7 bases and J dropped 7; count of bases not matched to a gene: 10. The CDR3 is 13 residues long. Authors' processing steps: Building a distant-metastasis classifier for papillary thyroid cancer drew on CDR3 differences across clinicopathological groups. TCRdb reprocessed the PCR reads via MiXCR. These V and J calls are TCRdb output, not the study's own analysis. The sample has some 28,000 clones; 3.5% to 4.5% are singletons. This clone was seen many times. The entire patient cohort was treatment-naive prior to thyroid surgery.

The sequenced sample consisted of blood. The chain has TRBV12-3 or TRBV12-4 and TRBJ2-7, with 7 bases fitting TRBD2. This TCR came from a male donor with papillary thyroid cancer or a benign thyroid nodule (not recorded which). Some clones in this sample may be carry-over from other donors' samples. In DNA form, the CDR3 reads TGTGCCAGCACCTTGGCGGGGGTGGGAGAGCAGTACTTC. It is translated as CASTLAGVGEQYF.